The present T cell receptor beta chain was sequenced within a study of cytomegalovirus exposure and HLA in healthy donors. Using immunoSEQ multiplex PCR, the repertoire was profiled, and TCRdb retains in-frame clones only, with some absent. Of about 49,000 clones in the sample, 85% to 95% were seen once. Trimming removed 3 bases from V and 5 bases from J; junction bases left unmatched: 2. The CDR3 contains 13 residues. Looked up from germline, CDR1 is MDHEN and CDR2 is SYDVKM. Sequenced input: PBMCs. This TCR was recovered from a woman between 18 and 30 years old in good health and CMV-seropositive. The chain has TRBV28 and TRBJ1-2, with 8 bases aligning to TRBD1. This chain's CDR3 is CASSLDRVYGYTF. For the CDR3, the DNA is TGTGCCAGCAGTTTGGACAGGGTATATGGCTACACCTTC.